These 29 T cell receptor beta chains originate from one sample sequenced in a study of Ad26.COV2.S vaccination and SARS-CoV-2 variants. TCRdb's copy holds only in-frame clones and misses some; the assay was immunoSEQ multiplex PCR. This table holds some 400,000 clones, 70% to 90% found once. Indicated treatment: some 19 received Ad26.COV2.S at low or high dose, single or two shots; 5 received placebo; per-sample allocation not given. Specimen acquisition occurred on day 63 following the initial vaccine or placebo injection. The sample consisted of peripheral blood, taken in a trial of Ad26.COV2.S vaccine versus placebo. These receptors were taken from a person between 18 and 59 years old who received the Ad26.COV2.S COVID-19 vaccine or a placebo.

This clone was counted a single time. The chain is built from TRBV7-8 and TRBJ1-6; D unclear. Looked up from germline, CDR1 is SGHVS and CDR2 is FQNEAQ. The V gene lost 1 base and the J gene lost 5 bases, with 9 bases spanning the gap. The CDR3 runs 15 residues. The CDR3 reads CASSLGVRNNSPLHF. DNA of the CDR3: TGTGCCAGCAGCTTAGGAGTCAGAAATAATTCACCCCTCCACTTT.

The chain uses TRBV10-3 and TRBJ2-1; D is perhaps TRBD1 or TRBD2 (6 bases each). The CDR3 consists of 14 residues. Trimming removed 4 bases from V and 8 bases from J, with 15 bases in between. CDR1 ENHRY and CDR2 SYGVKD come from the germline V gene. The CDR3, as DNA: TGTGCCATCAGTGGACAGGAGGGTTATGATGAGCAGTTCTTC. Translating it yields CAISGQEGYDEQFF.

V and J are TRBV28 and TRBJ2-7; D not resolved. The CDR3 covers 15 residues. V lost 8 bases and J lost 0, with 17 bases in between. CDR1 is MDHEN, CDR2 SYDVKM, per germline. The CDR3 DNA is TGTGCCAGCGTTCCCCAGGACGGAATCTCCTACGAGCAGTACTTC. It translates to CASVPQDGISYEQYF.

This clone has only a few counts. The genes are TRBV29-1 and TRBJ2-7; TRBD1 matches 9 bases. Germline assignment: CDR1 SQVTM and CDR2 ANQGSEA. Germline trimming cut 7 bases from V and 4 bases from J; bases unmatched to any gene: 11. CDR3 length: 14 residues. The CDR3 region is CSALAGTGRYEQYF. CDR3 nucleotides: TGCAGCGCCTTAGCCGGGACAGGGAGGTACGAGCAGTACTTC.

V is TRBV9 and J is TRBJ1-1, with D uncertain. The CDR3 loop spans 14 amino acids. Trimming pared 0 bases from V and 4 bases from J, leaving 10 bases between. The V gene's germline CDR1 is SGDLS and CDR2 YYNGEE. The CDR3 is CASSVAERATEAFF. The CDR3 coding sequence is TGTGCCAGCAGCGTAGCCGAGAGGGCCACTGAAGCTTTCTTT.

The chain employs TRBV13 and TRBJ2-7; D uncertain. The CDR3 loop spans 12 amino acids. V lost 4 bases to trimming and J lost 2 bases, with 6 bases between them. Germline lookup yields CDR1 PRHDT and CDR2 FYEKMQ (reference sequence). CDR3 protein: CASSSDTYEQYF. The CDR3 DNA reads TGTGCCAGCAGCTCCGATACCTACGAGCAGTACTTC.

This chain connects TRBV28 to TRBJ2-3; 10 positions match TRBD1. V shed 5 bases and J 5 bases; nucleotides not matched to a gene: 10. This CDR3 has 16 amino acids. CDR1 and CDR2 from the germline V gene are MDHEN and SYDVKM. The CDR3 DNA reads TGTGCCAGCAGTCCCCCCGGGACAGGGGTGGGAGATACGCAGTATTTT. Its translation: CASSPPGTGVGDTQYF.

The CDR3 bases are TGTGCCAGCAGTGAAGTCGGCGGGAGTTACATTCAGTACTTC. It yields the protein CASSEVGGSYIQYF. The chain recombines TRBV6-1 with TRBJ2-4; 7 bases align to TRBD2. The CDR3 loop spans 14 amino acids. Trimming at V came to 1 base and at J to 8 bases, leaving 5 bases not matched to a gene. CDR1 is MNHNS and CDR2 is SASEGT in the germline V gene.

The J gene is TRBJ1-1, the V gene TRBV29-1; no reliable D call. The CDR3 extends over 12 amino acids. Germline CDR1 reads SQVTM; CDR2 reads ANQGSEA. The ends were cut back, 5 bases at V and 5 bases at J, with 12 bases in the middle. As DNA, the CDR3 is TGCAGCGTTTCTCCCGTAGGGACTGAAGCTTTCTTT. Protein: CSVSPVGTEAFF.

The chain employs TRBV5-1 and TRBJ1-1, with D perhaps matching TRBD1 (5 bases). Trimming pared 0 bases from V and 1 base from J, leaving 13 bases between. The CDR3 spans 16 residues. The germline V gene has CDR1 SGHRS and CDR2 YFSETQ. The CDR3 here is CASSLEVGRRNTEAFF. The CDR3 nucleotides are TGCGCCAGCAGCTTGGAGGTGGGGCGAAGGAACACTGAAGCTTTCTTT.

The V and J genes are TRBV18 and TRBJ2-1, with D possibly being TRBD2 (6 bases). Germline V gene data show CDR1 as KGHSH and CDR2 as LQKENI. V was pared by 6 bases and J by 5 bases, with 17 bases between. The CDR3 loop spans 15 amino acids. The CDR3 region is CASSAGGYRDNEQFF. The CDR3 DNA is TGTGCCAGCTCCGCCGGAGGGTATAGGGACAATGAGCAGTTCTTC.

The genes are TRBV6-1 and TRBJ2-1, with 9 bases matching TRBD2. CDR1 MNHNS and CDR2 SASEGT come from the germline V gene. The trim removed 4 bases at V and 5 bases at J, leaving 15 bases unmatched. The CDR3 runs to 18 residues. CDR3 DNA sequence: TGTGCCAGCAGTGGTTGGCGGGAGGGCTACCAGCCCCACAATGAGCAGTTCTTC. Translation gives CASSGWREGYQPHNEQFF.

This chain links TRBV7-2 with TRBJ2-5, with 7 bases fitting TRBD2. The CDR3 sequence is 16 residues long. Germline CDR1 is SGHTA and CDR2 is FQGNSA. V dropped 1 base and J dropped 1; count of bases not matched to a gene: 6. The CDR3 sequence: CASSLVAGASQETQYF. CDR3 coding DNA: TGTGCCAGCAGCTTAGTAGCGGGCGCCTCCCAAGAGACCCAGTACTTC.

V and J are TRBV28 and TRBJ2-7; 7 positions match TRBD1. V gave up 3 bases and J gave up 2 bases; unmatched junction bases: 4. This CDR3 spans 14 amino acids. Looked up from germline, CDR1 is MDHEN and CDR2 is SYDVKM. CDR3 nucleotide sequence: TGTGCCAGCAGTTTCCCGGACAGGCCCTACGAGCAGTACTTC. This codes for CASSFPDRPYEQYF. The full variable domain, its missing parts supplied by reference TRBV28 and TRBJ2-7, is DVKVTQSSRYLVKRTGEKVFLECVQDMDHENMFWYRQDPGLGLRLIYFSYDVKMKEKGDIPEGYSVSREKKERFSLILESASTNQTSMYLCASSFPDRPYEQYFGPGTRLTVT.

The V call is TRBV23-1, the J call TRBJ2-7; 13 bases line up with TRBD2. TRBV23-1 is an ORF for which the function is uncertain. The CDR3 contains 16 residues. The V and J ends lost 3 bases and 5 bases, in that order; junction bases with no gene match: 7. The CDR3 bases are TGCGCCAGCAGTCAGGGACTAGCGGGATTACTCCACGAGCAGTACTTC. Translated: CASSQGLAGLLHEQYF.

The chain couples TRBV7-2 to TRBJ2-7; maybe TRBD1 (6 bases). The CDR3 runs 13 residues. Germline V gene lookup returns CDR1 SGHTA and CDR2 FQGNSA. The V end was cut by 3 bases, the J end by 2 bases, with 8 bases between. The CDR3 reads CASSFRTAYEQYF. CDR3 in DNA: TGTGCCAGCAGCTTTAGGACAGCCTACGAGCAGTACTTC.

The chain carries TRBV28 and TRBJ2-4; no clear D gene. This CDR3 has 13 residues. V was trimmed by 2 bases and J by 0 bases, leaving 2 bases between them. Looked up from germline, CDR1 is MDHEN and CDR2 is SYDVKM. The CDR3 loop reads CASSLQAKNIQYF. For the CDR3, the DNA is TGTGCCAGCAGTTTACAAGCCAAAAACATTCAGTACTTC.

The rearrangement links TRBV10-3 to TRBJ2-3; D uncertain. Germline CDR1 reads ENHRY; CDR2 reads SYGVKD. V shed 6 bases and J shed 2 bases, with 9 bases lying between them. The CDR3 runs 13 residues. The CDR3 bases are TGTGCCATCAGCCCGTGGGACACAGATACGCAGTATTTT. Encoded protein: CAISPWDTDTQYF.

The chain recombines TRBV4-3 with TRBJ2-7; D is uncertain. V was trimmed by 4 bases and J by 2 bases, leaving 15 bases between them. The CDR3 runs 15 residues. Germline CDR1 LGHNA, CDR2 YSLEER. Written as DNA, the CDR3 is TGCGCCAGCAGCCCCCAGGTCGGCGCCGCCTACGAGCAGTACTTC. Residues: CASSPQVGAAYEQYF.

This chain joins TRBV10-3 and TRBJ1-6; D might be TRBD1 (6 bases). Germline CDR1 and CDR2: ENHRY and SYGVKD. The CDR3 is 14 residues long. V was trimmed by 2 bases and J by 10 bases, leaving 12 bases between them. The CDR3: CAISERPGGSPLHF. The CDR3 DNA is TGTGCCATCAGTGAGAGGCCCGGGGGCTCACCCCTCCACTTT.

The chain employs TRBV24-1 and TRBJ2-3; TRBD2 might be the D (6 bases). This CDR3 has 16 amino acids. Germline V gene lookup returns CDR1 KGHDR and CDR2 SFDVKD. V lost 4 bases, J lost 0 bases, and 13 bases lay in between. The CDR3 sequence is CATSDPQRASTDTQYF. The CDR3 DNA reads TGTGCCACCAGTGACCCTCAGCGGGCCAGCACAGATACGCAGTATTTT.

The V and J genes are TRBV19 and TRBJ2-1; D is unresolved. Germline CDR1 reads LNHDA; CDR2 reads SQIVND (reference sequence). The CDR3 contains 15 residues. V was pared by 3 bases and J by 2 bases, with 11 bases between. CDR3 nucleotides: TGTGCCAGTAGTATGGATACTTATACCTACAATGAGCAGTTCTTC. Its translation is CASSMDTYTYNEQFF.

This chain connects TRBV12-3 or TRBV12-4 to TRBJ1-2, with D tentatively TRBD1 (5 bases). Trimming took 5 bases from V and 4 from J, leaving 11 bases between them. This CDR3 is built from 13 residues. This CDR3 is CASSILTVYGYTF. The CDR3 nucleotides read TGTGCCAGCAGTATCCTGACAGTCTATGGCTACACCTTC.

DNA of the CDR3: TGTGCCAGCAGCAAAATCCCCCCGCAGGACACTGAAGCTTTCTTT. The encoded protein is CASSKIPPQDTEAFF. The gene calls are TRBV27 and TRBJ1-1; D is uncertain. The CDR3 is made up of 15 amino acids. Trimming pared 6 bases from V and 3 bases from J, leaving 17 bases between. Germline V gene sequence: CDR1 MNHEY, CDR2 SMNVEV (reference sequence).

This clone turned up a few times. CDR3 nucleotides: TGTGCCAGCAGCGTAGTAATGGGACTTAGGACCACCGGGGAGCTGTTTTTT. This translates into CASSVVMGLRTTGELFF. The rearrangement uses TRBV9 and TRBJ2-2, with a weak D call TRBD2 (6 bases). CDR1 is SGDLS and CDR2 is YYNGEE in the germline V gene. This CDR3 has 17 amino acids. V was cut by 0 bases and J by 4 bases, with 16 bases left in between.

The DNA of the CDR3 is TGTGCCAGCAGTCCCGACAGGTTGAACACTGAAGCTTTCTTT. This translates into CASSPDRLNTEAFF. The V call is TRBV2, the J call TRBJ1-1; maybe TRBD1 (6 bases). The CDR3 contains 14 residues. Per the germline V gene, CDR1 is SNHLY and CDR2 is FYNNEI. V shed 5 bases and J shed 0 bases, with 10 bases lying between them.

This chain uses TRBV4-3 with TRBJ1-5; 8 bases fit TRBD1. Germline CDR1 is LGHNA and CDR2 is YSLEER. The CDR3 is made up of 14 amino acids. With V trimmed by 3 bases and J by 5 bases, 3 bases remained unmatched. In DNA form, the CDR3 reads TGCGCCAGCAGCCAGGACAGGGAGGATCAGCCCCAGCATTTT. Its protein product is CASSQDREDQPQHF.

This chain connects TRBV12-3 or TRBV12-4 to TRBJ1-2; TRBD1 is a possible D gene (6 bases). This CDR3 spans 13 amino acids. V lost 6 bases and J 5 bases, leaving 13 bases between the germline ends. For the CDR3, the DNA is TGTGCCAGCAGCAAGGACAGCCGGTATGGCTACACCTTC. This sequence encodes CASSKDSRYGYTF.

The chain couples TRBV7-8 to TRBJ1-5; 7 bases line up with TRBD1. From germline, CDR1 is SGHVS and CDR2 FQNEAQ. V shed 0 bases and J 9 bases; nucleotides not matched to a gene: 14. CDR3 length: 17 amino acids. CDR3 amino acids: CASSLAGAGGPYGPQHF. The CDR3 DNA sequence: TGTGCCAGCAGCTTAGCGGGGGCAGGGGGGCCCTATGGGCCCCAGCATTTT. Full variable domain (outside the CDR3, taken from reference TRBV7-8 and TRBJ1-5): GAGVSQSPRYKVAKRGQDVALRCDPISGHVSLFWYQQALGQGPEFLTYFQNEAQLDKSGLPSDRFFAERPEGSVSTLKIQRTQQEDSAVYLCASSLAGAGGPYGPQHFGDGTRLSIL.